Listed here is a single T cell receptor beta chain. Data came from immunoSEQ multiplex PCR; TCRdb stores just in-frame clones and leaves some out. The table has under 250,000 clones, over 60% seen once. This entry belongs to a study of blood T cell repertoires in COVID-19. V lost 7 bases and J lost 3, with 18 bases in between. Germline V CDR1 and CDR2: SNHLY, FYNNEI. The CDR3 totals 15 residues. This rearrangement joins TRBV2 to TRBJ2-5; perhaps TRBD1 as D (7 bases). This clonotype was obtained from a woman in her 70s with acute or convalescent COVID-19. The sequencing input was peripheral blood. The CDR3 reads CASKRAGGREETQYF. The DNA for the CDR3 is TGTGCCAGCAAGAGGGCAGGGGGGCGAGAAGAGACCCAGTACTTC.